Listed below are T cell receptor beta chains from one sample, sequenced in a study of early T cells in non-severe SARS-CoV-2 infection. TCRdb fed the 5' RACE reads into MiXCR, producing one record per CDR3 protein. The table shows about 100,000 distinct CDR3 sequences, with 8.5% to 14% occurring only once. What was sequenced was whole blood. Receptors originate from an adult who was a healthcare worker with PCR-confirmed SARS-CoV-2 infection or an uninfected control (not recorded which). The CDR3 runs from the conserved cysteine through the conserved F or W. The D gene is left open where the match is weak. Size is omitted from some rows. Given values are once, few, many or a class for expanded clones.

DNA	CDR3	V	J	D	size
TGTGCCAGCAGTCGGACCGGGAGGGGTAATGAGCAGTTCTTC	CASSRTGRGNEQFF	TRBV12-3/TRBV12-4	TRBJ2-1	TRBD2	NA
TGCAGTGCTACCCGGACAGGAAAAGAGACCCAGTACTTC	CSATRTGKETQYF	TRBV20-1	TRBJ2-5	TRBD1	many
TGTGCCAGCAGTTTTTTTGAGGGCATCGGCAATGAGCAGTTCTTC	CASSFFEGIGNEQFF	TRBV27	TRBJ2-1	NA	NA
TGCAGCGTTTGTAGGGGACACAACACAGATACGCAGTATTTT	CSVCRGHNTDTQYF	TRBV29-1	TRBJ2-3	NA	NA
TGTGCCAGCAGTGAAGGTTGGACTAGCGAAGGGCAAGAGACCCAGTACTTC	CASSEGWTSEGQETQYF	TRBV2	TRBJ2-5	TRBD2	few
TGTGCCAGCAGCTCCTCTTCCGGGCGACTCTATGGCTACACCTTC	CASSSSSGRLYGYTF	TRBV11-1	TRBJ1-2	NA	few
TGTGCCAGTTCGATTGCTAGCACAGATACGCAGTATTTT	CASSIASTDTQYF	TRBV28	TRBJ2-3	NA	NA
TGTGCCAGCATTGCAGGGCCACAAAATTCACCCCTCCACTTT	CASIAGPQNSPLHF	TRBV2	TRBJ1-6	NA	NA
TGTGCCAGCAGTTTACGAGGGCCTAGGGAGGAGCAGTTCTTC	CASSLRGPREEQFF	TRBV12-3/TRBV12-4	TRBJ2-1	NA	many
TGCGCCAGCAGCCACCCCAGGGCCGAGCAGTACTTC	CASSHPRAEQYF	TRBV4-1	TRBJ2-7	NA	NA
TGCAGTGCGGGGACTAGCGGGATCAATGAGCAGTTCTTC	CSAGTSGINEQFF	TRBV20-1	TRBJ2-1	TRBD2	few
TGTGCCTGGAGTAGGGCTAGCGGGAGAGGCGGAGCCGGGGAGCTGTTTTTT	CAWSRASGRGGAGELFF	TRBV30	TRBJ2-2	TRBD2	few
TGCGCCAGCAGCCGTCGGGACGGTAGCACAGATACGCAGTATTTT	CASSRRDGSTDTQYF	TRBV5-1	TRBJ2-3	NA	many
TGTGCCAGCAGCAGAGCCGGGACTAGCGGGAGGGCCGTCCAGAATGAGCAGTTCTTC	CASSRAGTSGRAVQNEQFF	TRBV7-6	TRBJ2-1	TRBD2	many
TGTGCCAGCAGTTCTGACGTCACCGGGGAGCTGTTTTTT	CASSSDVTGELFF	TRBV6-2/TRBV6-3	TRBJ2-2	NA	NA
TGTGCCACCAGCGGCGCAGGGCCAGATACGCAGTATTTT	CATSGAGPDTQYF	TRBV15	TRBJ2-3	NA	NA
TGTGCCAGCAGTGAATTGAAGGACAATCAGCCCCAGCATTTT	CASSELKDNQPQHF	TRBV25-1	TRBJ1-5	NA	many
TGTGCCAGCAGTTTGGGGACCAATGGGGACTACGAGCAGTACTTC	CASSLGTNGDYEQYF	TRBV12-3/TRBV12-4	TRBJ2-7	NA	few
TGTGCCTGGAGTGTACGAGTCTCCTACGAGCAGTACTTC	CAWSVRVSYEQYF	TRBV30	TRBJ2-7	NA	NA
TGCAGTGCTAGCCCAGGACTAGCCTACGAGCAGTACTTC	CSASPGLAYEQYF	TRBV20-1	TRBJ2-7	TRBD2	few
TGTGCCAGCAGTCCGGGACCCATCTTGGAGCAGTACTTC	CASSPGPILEQYF	TRBV28	TRBJ2-7	NA	NA
TGTGCCAGCAGCTTGGAGCGCGGGAGCCCCTACGAGCAGTACTTC	CASSLERGSPYEQYF	TRBV5-5	TRBJ2-7	TRBD2	few
TGTGCCAGCAGTTACTCGGGGACTAGCGGGCTGTACGAGCAGTACTTC	CASSYSGTSGLYEQYF	TRBV6-2/TRBV6-3	TRBJ2-7	TRBD2	NA
TGTGCCAGCGGTAGGTCCTACAATGAGCAGTTCTTC	CASGRSYNEQFF	TRBV11-2	TRBJ2-1	NA	many
TGTGCCAGCAGCCAAGAAACCGCGAAGGATACGCAGTATTTT	CASSQETAKDTQYF	TRBV3-1	TRBJ2-3	NA	NA
TGTGCCAGCAGTATGAGCGGTTCGAACACCGGGGAGCTGTTTTTT	CASSMSGSNTGELFF	TRBV27	TRBJ2-2	NA	few